The next 8 T cell receptor beta chains were all read from a single sample in a study of T cells in Graves' hyperthyroidism and ophthalmopathy (dated by TCRdb to about 2019). Library preparation used multiplex PCR. Sequenced using an Illumina HiSeq 2000. The TCR beta CDR3 regions were amplified from RNA transcripts. A first-round RT-PCR of the TCR CDR3 used the HTBI primer set with the Qiagen OneStep RT-PCR kit. The public reads were reanalyzed by TCRdb: fastp trimming at Q25, MiXCR alignment, in-frame beta chains only. Records with the same CDR3 protein are collapsed into one entry carrying the most frequent genes and DNA. Within this sample are about 360,000 distinct CDR3 sequences, with about 13% of them counted one time only. Around 9.2% of the sample is held by the ten biggest clonotypes. Sequenced: blood. These receptors all come from a woman younger than 30 with Graves' hyperthyroidism.

This clonotype was counted many times. This chain uses TRBV7-2 with TRBJ2-5; D not resolved. Germline CDR1 and CDR2: SGHTA and FQGNSA. The CDR3 is made up of 13 amino acids. V dropped 3 bases and J dropped 3 bases, with 8 bases sitting between them. CDR3 sequence reads: CASSFVLEETQYF. The CDR3 DNA reads as TGTGCCAGCAGCTTCGTGCTCGAAGAGACCCAGTACTTC.

The sample holds many counts of this clonotype. The chain employs TRBV29-1 and TRBJ2-7; TRBD1 might be the D (6 bases). The V end lost 6 bases, the J end lost 0 bases, and 18 bases lay between the germline ends. Germline CDR1 and CDR2: SQVTM and ANQGSEA. The CDR3 has 15 amino acids. CDR3 loop: CSVGARDTTSYEQYF. The CDR3 DNA is TGCAGCGTCGGGGCTAGGGACACGACCTCCTACGAGCAGTACTTC.

This clonotype appeared many times. The gene calls are TRBV5-1 and TRBJ2-1, with D possibly being TRBD1 or TRBD2 (5 bases each). The CDR3 spans 16 residues. Looked up from germline, CDR1 is SGHRS and CDR2 is YFSETQ. Trimming took off 0 bases at V and 4 bases at J, with 14 bases between the two ends. The CDR3 region is CASSLGTTGPYNEQFF. The CDR3 DNA reads as TGCGCCAGCAGCTTGGGAACCACGGGGCCATACAATGAGCAGTTCTTC. The whole variable domain, remainder taken from reference TRBV5-1 and TRBJ2-1, is KAGVTQTPRYLIKTRGQQVTLSCSPISGHRSVSWYQQTPGQGLQFLFEYFSETQRNKGNFPGRFSGRQFSNSRSEMNVSTLELGDSALYLCASSLGTTGPYNEQFFGPGTRLTVL.

A few counts support this clonotype. The chain uses TRBV19 and TRBJ1-5; D is unresolved. Germline CDR1 reads LNHDA; CDR2 reads SQIVND (reference sequence). The CDR3 is made up of 13 amino acids. The V and J ends lost 3 bases and 1 base respectively, with 4 bases between them. In DNA, the CDR3 is TGTGCCAGTAGTATCGAGAGCAATCAGCCCCAGCATTTT. As protein: CASSIESNQPQHF.

This clonotype was detected many times. This chain links TRBV5-1 with TRBJ1-1; D not resolved. This CDR3 spans 14 amino acids. The germline V gene encodes CDR1 SGHRS and CDR2 YFSETQ. V was cut by 0 bases and J by 3 bases, with 9 bases left in between. This chain's CDR3 is CASSLADGYTEAFF. CDR3 DNA: TGCGCCAGCAGCTTGGCCGACGGTTACACTGAAGCTTTCTTT.

This clonotype has only a few counts. The CDR3 here is CASSEGFGRSEQFF. CDR3 bases: TGTGCCAGCAGTGAAGGATTTGGAAGGTCTGAGCAGTTCTTC. This chain connects TRBV6-1 to TRBJ2-1; no reliable D call. The V end lost 1 base, the J end lost 9 bases, and 13 bases lay between the germline ends. This CDR3 spans 14 amino acids. In germline, CDR1 is MNHNS, CDR2 SASEGT.

The chain employs TRBV24-1 and TRBJ2-5; perhaps TRBD2 as D (5 bases). Trimming stripped 1 base from V and 9 bases from J, with 17 bases between. Germline CDR1 KGHDR, CDR2 SFDVKD. CDR3 length equals 15 residues. In DNA, the CDR3 is TGTGCCACCAGTGATTTTAGCCGGGGAGTCGAATCCCAGTACTTC. As protein: CATSDFSRGVESQYF.

This clonotype occurred a few times. A read error may be the cause here, since a much bigger clone is one base away. V usage is TRBV7-3 and J usage is TRBJ2-5; 11 nucleotides line up with TRBD2. Germline CDR1 is SGHTA and CDR2 is FQGTGA. V was pared by 1 base and J by 7 bases, with 8 bases of the junction left unmatched. The CDR3 is 16 residues long. The CDR3 DNA reads TGTGCCAGCAGCTTAAGTAGCGGGGGGGAAGAAGGGACCCAGTACTTC. Its translation is CASSLSSGGEEGTQYF.